Below, 31 T cell receptor beta chains from the same sample are listed, as sequenced in a study of blood T cell repertoires in COVID-19 (dated by TCRdb to 2019 to 2021). The library was prepared using the immunoSEQ multiplex PCR assay. The immuneACCESS repertoire file appears here via TCRdb, limited to in-frame rearrangements. These files lack a portion of the clones; in checked studies, under half of the deficit traces to unresolved V genes, and the cause of the others is not known. The sample records about 100,000 clones, 85% of which are singletons. 3.5% to 4% of the sample rests with the top ten. Sequencing was carried out using peripheral blood. Every receptor here comes from a man between 60 and 70 years old with acute or convalescent COVID-19.

In nucleotides, the CDR3 is TGTGCCAGCAGCTTAGGTGGAGGGGGCTATTATGGCTACACCTTC. Translating gives CASSLGGGGYYGYTF. The chain couples TRBV11-2 to TRBJ1-2, with 7 bases lining up with TRBD1. Germline V gene lookup returns CDR1 SGHAT and CDR2 FQNNGV. The J segment lost 5 bases and the V segment lost 1 base, leaving 7 bases of the junction unmatched. This CDR3 contains 15 residues. Complete variable domain (other parts from reference TRBV11-2 and TRBJ1-2): EAGVAQSPRYKIIEKRQSVAFWCNPISGHATLYWYQQILGQGPKLLIQFQNNGVVDDSQLPKDRFSAERLKGVDSTLKIQPAKLEDSAVYLCASSLGGGGYYGYTFGSGTRLTVV.

The genes are TRBV12-3 or TRBV12-4 and TRBJ2-1; D unresolved. Trimming cost V 3 bases and J 9 bases, with 12 bases left between them. The CDR3 is made up of 13 amino acids. DNA of the CDR3: TGTGCCAGCAGTTTTGGCCCTCACGTTGAGCAGTTCTTC. This gives the protein CASSFGPHVEQFF.

This clone was counted a single time. This chain uses TRBV2 with TRBJ2-1, with 9 positions matching TRBD1. Germline V CDR1 and CDR2: SNHLY, FYNNEI. V lost 3 bases and J lost 8; bases outside the gene matches: 8. The CDR3 runs to 15 residues. CDR3 sequence: CASSEDRGGVDEQFF. CDR3 DNA: TGTGCCAGCAGTGAGGACAGGGGAGGCGTGGATGAGCAGTTCTTC.

The rearrangement links TRBV18 to TRBJ1-1, with D uncertain. Trimming shortened V by 2 bases and J by 0 bases, and 7 bases separated the two germline ends. The CDR3 length is 14 residues. From germline, CDR1 is KGHSH and CDR2 LQKENI. DNA for the CDR3: TGTGCCAGCTCACCAGGCACATTGAACACTGAAGCTTTCTTT. This sequence encodes CASSPGTLNTEAFF.

The chain combines TRBV3-1 (or the pseudogene TRBV3-2) with TRBJ2-7, with TRBD2 matching over 8 bases. CDR3 size: 15 residues. V dropped 4 bases and J dropped 3; count of bases not matched to a gene: 8. CDR1 and CDR2 from the germline V gene are LGHDT and YNNKEL (reference sequence). The CDR3 DNA follows: TGTGCCAGCAGCCTTTTAGCGGGACCAATCTACGAGCAGTACTTC. This encodes CASSLLAGPIYEQYF.

This CDR3 is CASSRGGQYV. CDR3 nucleotide sequence: TGCGCCAGCAGCCGGGGGGGCCAGTACGTC. This chain joins TRBV4-1 and TRBJ2-7, with a possible D match to TRBD2 (7 bases). Looked up from germline, CDR1 is MGHRA and CDR2 is YSYEKL. The CDR3 loop spans 10 amino acids. V gave up 4 bases and J gave up 10 bases, with 8 bases separating them.

The CDR3 sequence: CASRKTPGTGARNGYTF. The CDR3 DNA is TGTGCCAGCAGGAAAACACCCGGGACAGGGGCGCGGAATGGCTACACCTTC. This sequence joins TRBV28 and TRBJ1-2; 10 positions match TRBD1. CDR3 length: 17 amino acids. With 6 bases clipped from V and 6 bases from J, the junction kept 16 bases outside the gene matches. Germline assignment: CDR1 MDHEN and CDR2 SYDVKM.

This chain connects TRBV30 to TRBJ1-5; 7 nucleotides match TRBD1. The V segment lost 1 base and the J segment 6 bases; nucleotides outside the gene matches: 6. CDR3 length equals 14 residues. Looked up from germline, CDR1 is GTSNPN and CDR2 is SVGIG (reference sequence). The CDR3 region has the DNA TGTGCCTGGAGTGGAGTAGGGGGCAGTCAGCCCCAGCATTTT. Translating gives CAWSGVGGSQPQHF.

CDR3 in DNA: TGCGCCAGCAGCTTAGCGGGAGTGAACGTAATAAACACAGATACGCAGTATTTT. Amino acids: CASSLAGVNVINTDTQYF. This chain links TRBV5-1 with TRBJ2-3; 8 nucleotides align to TRBD2. CDR3 length: 18 amino acids. The germline V gene has CDR1 SGHRS and CDR2 YFSETQ. V trimming: 2 bases; J trimming: 2 bases; junction bases outside the gene matches: 13.

The chain has TRBV10-1 and TRBJ1-5, with D maybe TRBD1 (5 bases). V was pared by 2 bases and J by 7 bases, with 9 bases between. The V gene's germline CDR1 is WNHNN and CDR2 SYGVQD (reference sequence). The CDR3 is 13 amino acids. The CDR3 loop is CASSEGGFQPQHF. CDR3 DNA sequence: TGCGCCAGCAGTGAGGGGGGGTTCCAGCCCCAGCATTTT.

CDR3 sequence: CASSDLLQRYGYTF. The CDR3 DNA follows: TGTGCCAGCAGTGACCTGCTCCAGAGGTACGGCTACACCTTC. This chain joins TRBV6-1 and TRBJ1-2; no firm D call. The CDR3 is 14 amino acids. Germline assignment: CDR1 MNHNS and CDR2 SASEGT. The V end was cut by 3 bases, the J end by 8 bases, with 16 bases between.

As DNA, the CDR3 is TGTGCCATCAGTGAGCGGGATTACGAGCAGTACTTC. This translates into CAISERDYEQYF. The chain has TRBV10-3 and TRBJ2-7, with D possibly TRBD2 on 5 matching bases. This CDR3 contains 12 residues. Deletions cut 2 bases from V and 4 bases from J, with 6 bases between. Germline CDR1 ENHRY, CDR2 SYGVKD.

The rearrangement uses TRBV3-1 (or the pseudogene TRBV3-2) and TRBJ2-2, with no clear D. The V gene's germline CDR1 is LGHDT and CDR2 YNNKEL (reference sequence). CDR3 length: 14 amino acids. Trimming took 3 bases from V and 5 from J, leaving 10 bases between them. The CDR3 loop reads CASSQPLETGELFF. CDR3 nucleotide sequence: TGTGCCAGCAGCCAGCCTTTGGAGACCGGGGAGCTGTTTTTT.

The V gene is TRBV11-2, the J gene TRBJ1-4; D is ambiguous. The CDR3 is 18 residues long. Germline values: CDR1 SGHAT, CDR2 FQNNGV. Trimming left V 1 base short and J 0 bases short, with 15 bases between. CDR3: CASSLVLRGRTTNEKLFF. CDR3 DNA: TGTGCCAGCAGCTTAGTTCTTCGAGGGCGTACAACTAATGAAAAACTGTTTTTT.

The chain employs TRBV3-1 (or the pseudogene TRBV3-2) and TRBJ2-7; 10 bases are shared with TRBD2. Trimming at V came to 4 bases and at J to 3 bases, leaving 6 bases not matched to a gene. Germline V lookup: CDR1 LGHDT, CDR2 YNNKEL (reference sequence). The CDR3 loop spans 15 amino acids. For the CDR3, the DNA is TGTGCCAGCAGCCCACGGACTAGCGGAAACTACGAGCAGTACTTC. It is translated as CASSPRTSGNYEQYF.

The rearrangement joins TRBV4-1 to TRBJ2-1; D might be TRBD1 (5 bases). The ends were cut back, 0 bases at V and 5 bases at J, with 11 bases in the middle. Germline CDR1 reads MGHRA; CDR2 reads YSYEKL. This CDR3 has 15 residues. The CDR3 is CASSQDGTRDNEQFF. CDR3 coding DNA: TGCGCCAGCAGCCAAGACGGAACCAGGGACAATGAGCAGTTCTTC.

This chain uses TRBV4-3 with TRBJ1-5, with 9 bases fitting TRBD1. CDR1 and CDR2 (germline): LGHNA, YSLEER. This CDR3 has 15 residues. V lost 4 bases, J lost 6 bases, and 7 bases stayed unmatched. The CDR3 here is CASSPRTGEAQPQHF. In DNA form, the CDR3 reads TGCGCCAGCAGCCCCCGGACAGGGGAAGCTCAGCCCCAGCATTTT.

The chain joins TRBV30 to TRBJ2-3; 8 positions agree with TRBD1. There are 14 residues in the CDR3. Germline values: CDR1 GTSNPN, CDR2 SVGIG (reference sequence). Trimming at V came to 4 bases and at J to 8 bases, leaving 11 bases not matched to a gene. The CDR3 DNA is TGTGCCTGGAATGCGGGCCAGGGGGCCTTTACGCAGTATTTT. It specifies CAWNAGQGAFTQYF.

The rearrangement links TRBV7-2 to TRBJ2-5, with a weak D call TRBD1 (6 bases). Deletions cut 6 bases from V and 5 bases from J, with 16 bases between. The CDR3 covers 14 residues. Germline V gene data show CDR1 as SGHTA and CDR2 as FQGNSA. The CDR3 region is CASSFGRGRETQYF. In DNA, the CDR3 is TGTGCCAGCAGTTTCGGCAGGGGACGCGAGACCCAGTACTTC.

The V call is TRBV7-9, the J call TRBJ1-5; unclear D gene. This CDR3 is 13 amino acids long. V was cut by 5 bases and J by 1 base, with 6 bases left in between. Germline CDR1 SEHNR, CDR2 FQNEAQ (reference sequence). The chain's CDR3 is CASSPSSNQPQHF. In DNA, the CDR3 is TGTGCCAGCAGCCCCTCGAGCAATCAGCCCCAGCATTTT. The full variable domain, with the rest looked up from reference TRBV7-9 and TRBJ1-5, is DTGVSQNPRHKITKRGQNVTFRCDPISEHNRLYWYRQTLGQGPEFLTYFQNEAQLEKSRLLSDRFSAERPKGSFSTLEIQRTEQGDSAMYLCASSPSSNQPQHFGDGTRLSIL.

The chain uses TRBV5-6 and TRBJ1-3; D is perhaps TRBD1 (6 bases). V dropped 4 bases and J dropped 0 bases, with 17 bases sitting between them. The CDR3 is made up of 17 amino acids. The V gene's germline CDR1 is SGHDT and CDR2 YYEEEE. DNA of the CDR3: TGTGCCAGCAGCGCGTTCGGACAGTCTTTCTCTGGAAACACCATATATTTT. Translating gives CASSAFGQSFSGNTIYF.

V usage is TRBV4-1 and J usage is TRBJ2-7; the match to TRBD2 covers 15 bases. Germline V gives CDR1 MGHRA, CDR2 YSYEKL. V was clipped by 0 bases and J by 3 bases; unmatched bases: 9. The length of the CDR3 is 19 residues. This CDR3 is CASSQDLRGLAGGRYEQYF. The CDR3 DNA is TGCGCCAGCAGCCAAGATCTTAGGGGACTAGCGGGAGGACGCTACGAGCAGTACTTC.

This chain connects TRBV7-6 to TRBJ2-2; weak D call: TRBD2 (5 bases). Between the trimmed V and J ends, which lost 1 base and 1 base, there was a span of 16 bases. The length of the CDR3 is 18 residues. Germline-derived CDR1 and CDR2 are SGHVS and FNYEAQ. The DNA for the CDR3 is TGTGCCAGCAGCTTAGGGCGCCTAGCCCCCCTGAACACCGGGGAGCTGTTTTTT. As protein: CASSLGRLAPLNTGELFF. The whole variable domain, remainder taken from reference TRBV7-6 and TRBJ2-2, is GAGVSQSPRYKVTKRGQDVALRCDPISGHVSLYWYRQALGQGPEFLTYFNYEAQQDKSGLPNDRFSAERPEGSISTLTIQRTEQRDSAMYRCASSLGRLAPLNTGELFFGEGSRLTVL.

The rearrangement joins TRBV25-1 to TRBJ2-5, with 8 positions matching TRBD1. The CDR3 contains 15 residues. The V gene's germline CDR1 is MGHDK and CDR2 SYGVNS. Germline trimming cut 6 bases from V and 2 bases from J; bases unmatched to any gene: 8. CDR3 sequence: CASSPTWDRQETQYF. CDR3 DNA: TGTGCCAGCAGCCCAACCTGGGACAGGCAAGAGACCCAGTACTTC.

The CDR3 sequence is CASRRAGQGEAEAFF. In DNA form, the CDR3 reads TGTGCCAGCAGAAGAGCCGGACAGGGGGAGGCTGAAGCTTTCTTT. The V gene is TRBV6-5, the J gene TRBJ1-1; 10 nucleotides line up with TRBD1. The CDR3 is 15 amino acids. Germline CDR1 reads MNHEY; CDR2 reads SVGAGI. V dropped 6 bases and J dropped 6; count of bases not matched to a gene: 10.

The chain recombines TRBV7-2 with TRBJ1-5; 7 bases match TRBD1. Unmatched junction bases numbered 9, after V lost 5 bases and J lost 2 bases. Germline V lookup: CDR1 SGHTA, CDR2 FQGNSA. The CDR3 covers 16 residues. CDR3 protein: CASSIQQGLRNQPQHF. The DNA of the CDR3 is TGTGCCAGCAGCATCCAACAGGGGCTACGCAATCAGCCCCAGCATTTT. Full variable domain (rest looked up from reference TRBV7-2 and TRBJ1-5): GAGVSQSPSNKVTEKGKDVELRCDPISGHTALYWYRQSLGQGLEFLIYFQGNSAPDKSGLPSDRFSAERTGGSVSTLTIQRTQQEDSAVYLCASSIQQGLRNQPQHFGDGTRLSIL.

The rearrangement links TRBV5-1 to TRBJ1-1; tentative D call: TRBD1 (5 bases). The CDR3 covers 14 residues. Trimming shortened V by 0 bases and J by 4 bases, and 10 bases separated the two germline ends. In germline, CDR1 is SGHRS, CDR2 YFSETQ. The CDR3 nucleotides are TGCGCCAGCAGCTTGGACAGCCAGGGCACTGAAGCTTTCTTT. Its translation is CASSLDSQGTEAFF.

The chain carries TRBV7-6 and TRBJ2-3, with TRBD2 matching over 7 bases. V dropped 5 bases and J dropped 1; count of bases not matched to a gene: 9. From germline, CDR1 is SGHVS and CDR2 FNYEAQ. The CDR3 extends over 16 amino acids. This CDR3 reads CASSLGFREGTDTQYF. DNA of the CDR3: TGTGCCAGCAGCCTGGGGTTTCGGGAGGGCACAGATACGCAGTATTTT.

This chain connects TRBV5-8 to TRBJ1-1; 8 bases line up with TRBD1. The CDR3 consists of 14 residues. V gave up 2 bases and J gave up 2 bases; unmatched junction bases: 2. CDR1 SGHTS and CDR2 YDEGEE come from the germline V gene. The CDR3 region is CASSFRGRNTEAFF. CDR3 coding DNA: TGTGCCAGCAGCTTCAGGGGGCGAAACACTGAAGCTTTCTTT.

This clone came up once. This rearrangement joins TRBV5-4 to TRBJ2-3; D perhaps matches TRBD2 (6 bases). The CDR3 extends over 13 amino acids. Germline CDR1 is SGHNT and CDR2 is YYREEE (reference sequence). V was clipped by 3 bases and J by 3 bases, with 8 bases between them. CDR3 nucleotides: TGTGCCAGCAGCTGGAGGGGTACAGATACGCAGTATTTT. This gives the protein CASSWRGTDTQYF.

This chain uses TRBV6-5 with TRBJ1-5; D is perhaps TRBD1 (5 bases). Germline CDR1 and CDR2: MNHEY and SVGAGI. The CDR3 length is 15 residues. V lost 2 bases to trimming and J lost 1 base, with 9 bases between them. CDR3 in DNA: TGTGCCAGCAGTTACCGGGGGGGGAGCAATCAGCCCCAGCATTTT. Translating it yields CASSYRGGSNQPQHF.